Here is one TCR beta chain with its context. Authors' data handling: Reference gene primer amplification gave estimated nucleated cell counts. Sequenced by immunoSEQ multiplex PCR; TCRdb stores in-frame clones only, minus some. Clone size and the V and J calls come from that table; the DNA yielded D and trimming. The sample includes about 180,000 clones, roughly three quarters of them seen just once. This CDR3 has 16 residues. Germline V lookup: CDR1 MDHEN, CDR2 SYDVKM. Trimming took off 6 bases at V and 1 base at J, with 19 bases between the two ends. The entry originates in a study of blood T cell repertoires in COVID-19. Study-wide context: The samples span acute and convalescent COVID-19 from the United States, Italy and Spain. Sample material is recorded as cDNA or gDNA derived from T cells, B-cell-depleted T cells, or PBMCs.

Seattle enrolled patients during active infection and tracked them longitudinally. Sequencing was performed on peripheral blood. The receptor was derived from a woman of 80 years or more with COVID-19, enrolled during active disease. The chain recombines TRBV28 with TRBJ2-7, with D possibly TRBD2 on 5 matching bases. CDR3 DNA: TGTGCCAGCAGGCCTACTTTTGGATCGGGGTCCTACGAGCAGTACTTC. Translated: CASRPTFGSGSYEQYF.